This TCR beta chain was captured in a study of blood T cell repertoires in COVID-19. Participant ages covered roughly 18 to 89 years across some 25 US areas. Trimming took 4 bases from V and 6 from J; bases not matched to a gene: 12. This CDR3 comprises 16 residues. Germline CDR1 reads SGHRS; CDR2 reads YFSETQ. This clone was picked up one time. Some clones are missing from TCRdb's copy, which holds only in-frame ones; the method was immunoSEQ multiplex PCR. The sample consists of around 300,000 clones, around 89% of them appearing once. The sequence was collected from a woman aged 60-70 years in a cohort exposed to, infected with or recovered from COVID-19 (not recorded which). Sequencing used PBMCs or T cells enriched from blood (not recorded which). The rearrangement uses TRBV5-1 and TRBJ2-1, with 8 bases lining up with TRBD1. The CDR3 loop reads CASSQGATGVGNEQFF. DNA for the CDR3: TGCGCCAGCAGCCAGGGGGCGACGGGAGTGGGCAATGAGCAGTTCTTC.